These 26 T cell receptor beta chains share one sample of origin, sequenced in a study of blood T cell repertoires in COVID-19. Produced via immunoSEQ multiplex PCR; TCRdb's table is partial and in-frame only. The table records roughly 430,000 clones, roughly 90% of them present only once. The material sequenced was PBMCs or T cells enriched from blood (not recorded which). The receptors here all came from a woman younger than 30 who had been exposed to COVID-19.

The CDR3 DNA sequence: TGTGCCAGCAGCTTAGGGGCGGGGCATAGCACAGATACGCAGTATTTT. Protein: CASSLGAGHSTDTQYF. The chain employs TRBV7-2 and TRBJ2-3; D is perhaps TRBD2 (6 bases). This CDR3 contains 16 residues. Trimming stripped 1 base from V and 0 bases from J, with 11 bases between. Germline CDR1 reads SGHTA; CDR2 reads FQGNSA.

This chain connects TRBV6-5 to TRBJ2-3; 7 nucleotides line up with TRBD2. The CDR3 is 14 residues long. V dropped 8 bases and J dropped 1; count of bases not matched to a gene: 6. Germline V CDR1 and CDR2: MNHEY, SVGAGI. The CDR3 nucleotides read TGTGCCAGCTTAGGGGACTACCGCACAGATACGCAGTATTTT. Encoded protein: CASLGDYRTDTQYF.

This clone was picked up a small number of times. V gene TRBV11-2 combines with J gene TRBJ2-5, with 9 bases lining up with TRBD2. The CDR3 loop spans 16 amino acids. Per germline, CDR1 SGHAT and CDR2 FQNNGV. V gave up 1 base and J gave up 1 base; unmatched junction bases: 4. The CDR3: CASSLVAGGPQETQYF. The CDR3 DNA reads TGTGCCAGCAGCTTAGTGGCGGGAGGGCCCCAAGAGACCCAGTACTTC.

The rearrangement uses TRBV6-2 or TRBV6-3 and TRBJ2-3; D unclear. V lost 4 bases to trimming and J lost 7 bases, with 12 bases between them. The germline CDR1 and CDR2 sequences are MNHEY and SVGEGT. The CDR3 covers 13 residues. The CDR3: CASSSRLWHTQYF. The CDR3 DNA sequence: TGTGCCAGCAGTTCCCGCCTCTGGCATACGCAGTATTTT.

This chain links TRBV2 with TRBJ1-5; tentatively, D is TRBD1 (5 bases). V was pared by 8 bases and J by 0 bases, with 11 bases between. Germline V CDR1 and CDR2: SNHLY, FYNNEI. CDR3 size: 14 residues. CDR3 nucleotides: TGTGCCAGCTCGGGACTTATTAGCAATCAGCCCCAGCATTTT. Encoded protein: CASSGLISNQPQHF.

The rearrangement links TRBV6-5 to TRBJ2-3, with D perhaps matching TRBD1 (6 bases). V was pared by 6 bases and J by 6 bases, with 13 bases between. The CDR3 is 13 amino acids. Germline loops: CDR1 MNHEY, CDR2 SVGAGI. The CDR3 nucleotides are TGTGCCAGCAGGACAGGCCCAGGCGATACGCAGTATTTT. Protein sequence: CASRTGPGDTQYF.

The chain couples TRBV19 to TRBJ2-1; D perhaps matches TRBD2 (5 bases). This CDR3 contains 13 residues. Per germline, CDR1 LNHDA and CDR2 SQIVND (reference sequence). V lost 1 base to trimming and J lost 7 bases, with 8 bases between them. The DNA for the CDR3 is TGTGCCAGTAGTATAGGTTCGGGGAATGAGCAGTTCTTC. Encoded protein: CASSIGSGNEQFF. Variable domain in full (rest from reference TRBV19 and TRBJ2-1): DGGITQSPKYLFRKEGQNVTLSCEQNLNHDAMYWYRQDPGQGLRLIYYSQIVNDFQKGDIAEGYSVSREKKESFPLTVTSAQKNPTAFYLCASSIGSGNEQFFGPGTRLTVL.

The rearrangement links TRBV7-6 to TRBJ2-3; 8 bases are shared with TRBD2. CDR3 length: 16 amino acids. From germline, CDR1 is SGHVS and CDR2 FNYEAQ. V lost 2 bases and J lost 4; bases outside the gene matches: 8. DNA of the CDR3: TGTGCCAGCAGCTTACAGGGACTAGAATACGCAGATACGCAGTATTTT. Its translation is CASSLQGLEYADTQYF. The complete variable domain, with remaining parts taken from reference TRBV7-6 and TRBJ2-3, reads GAGVSQSPRYKVTKRGQDVALRCDPISGHVSLYWYRQALGQGPEFLTYFNYEAQQDKSGLPNDRFSAERPEGSISTLTIQRTEQRDSAMYRCASSLQGLEYADTQYFGPGTRLTVL.

This chain connects TRBV5-1 to TRBJ2-7, with 7 nucleotides matching TRBD2. Germline loops: CDR1 SGHRS, CDR2 YFSETQ. The CDR3 extends over 15 amino acids. The trim removed 2 bases at V and 7 bases at J, leaving 12 bases unmatched. Written as DNA, the CDR3 is TGCGCCAGCAGCTTAACCGGCGGGAGAATGGAAGAGCAGTACTTC. Its protein product is CASSLTGGRMEEQYF.

The chain recombines TRBV21-1 with TRBJ1-1; the table's D gene call, TRBD1, was not cross checked with the DNA. TRBV21-1 constitutes a pseudogene. This CDR3 has 16 residues. The CDR3 sequence is CASSKVYPQGPREAFF. CDR3 nucleotides: TGTGCCAGCAGCAAAGTATACCCCCAGGGGCCCCGAGAAGCTTTCTTT.

On this clone itself: The same CDR3 is also encoded by other DNA sequences in this sample. V usage is TRBV7-9 and J usage is TRBJ2-3; weak D call: TRBD2 (6 bases). CDR3 length: 12 residues. CDR1 and CDR2 from the germline V gene are SEHNR and FQNEAQ (reference sequence). V was cut by 3 bases and J by 6 bases, with 7 bases left in between. The CDR3: CASSFGGDTQYF. CDR3 DNA sequence: TGTGCCAGCAGCTTTGGGGGGGATACGCAGTATTTT.

CDR3 DNA sequence: TGTGCCAGCAGCGCTCGGGACAGGGGAGGATTCTACGAGCAGTACTTC. Its protein product is CASSARDRGGFYEQYF. The V call is TRBV14, the J call TRBJ2-7, with 10 nucleotides matching TRBD1. This CDR3 is 16 amino acids long. V lost 5 bases, J lost 3 bases, and 10 bases stayed unmatched. Germline CDR1 is SGHDN and CDR2 is FVKESK.

The CDR3 region has the DNA TGTGCCAGCTCACCAAAAGAAGGACTAGCTGCCGTCTATGAGCAGTTCTTC. Its translation is CASSPKEGLAAVYEQFF. The rearrangement links TRBV18 to TRBJ2-1; 8 bases match TRBD2. The length of the CDR3 is 17 residues. The germline gives CDR1 KGHSH, CDR2 LQKENI. With V trimmed by 2 bases and J by 8 bases, 14 bases remained unmatched.

This chain joins TRBV28 and TRBJ2-3, with 16 bases fitting TRBD2. CDR1 MDHEN and CDR2 SYDVKM come from the germline V gene. With V trimmed by 5 bases and J by 4 bases, 6 bases remained unmatched. The CDR3 has 17 amino acids. The CDR3 DNA sequence: TGTGCCAGCAGTCCAGGGACTAGCGGGGGGGTAGCAGATACGCAGTATTTT. Translation: CASSPGTSGGVADTQYF.

The chain links TRBV19 to TRBJ2-1, with 10 nucleotides matching TRBD2. This CDR3 contains 17 residues. The J segment lost 5 bases and the V segment lost 0 bases, leaving 7 bases of the junction unmatched. Per germline, CDR1 LNHDA and CDR2 SQIVND (reference sequence). The CDR3 DNA reads as TGTGCCAGTAGTATAGACGGAGCGGGAGGGCCCCACAATGAGCAGTTCTTC. Residues: CASSIDGAGGPHNEQFF.

The chain carries TRBV4-1 and TRBJ2-7; TRBD1 aligns across 7 bases. V lost 1 base and J lost 0; bases outside the gene matches: 9. This CDR3 comprises 17 residues. The germline gives CDR1 MGHRA, CDR2 YSYEKL. CDR3 residues: CASSQGNRDSLSYEQYF. The CDR3 DNA reads TGCGCCAGCAGCCAAGGAAACCGGGACAGCCTCTCCTACGAGCAGTACTTC.

The rearrangement uses TRBV7-2 and TRBJ2-7; 9 nucleotides align to TRBD1. CDR1 SGHTA and CDR2 FQGNSA come from the germline V gene. The CDR3 extends over 15 amino acids. The ends lost 1 base at V and 3 bases at J; junction bases unmatched: 4. CDR3 loop: CASSLDGQGYYEQYF. The CDR3 nucleotides read TGTGCCAGCAGCTTAGACGGACAGGGGTACTACGAGCAGTACTTC.

This chain joins TRBV2 and TRBJ2-7; D is undetermined. The V gene's germline CDR1 is SNHLY and CDR2 FYNNEI. The CDR3 runs to 11 residues. V was cut by 2 bases and J by 13 bases, with 12 bases left in between. CDR3 DNA sequence: TGTGCCAGCAGTGAAATAACCGAGCCCTACTTC. Amino acid sequence: CASSEITEPYF.

This chain links TRBV6-1 with TRBJ2-5; TRBD2 matches 11 bases. CDR1 is MNHNS and CDR2 is SASEGT in the germline V gene. The V segment lost 10 bases and the J segment 3 bases; nucleotides outside the gene matches: 10. The CDR3 totals 15 residues. The CDR3 coding sequence is TGTGCCACCTTCCCGGGACTAGCGGTTAAAGAGACCCAGTACTTC. Translation: CATFPGLAVKETQYF.

The gene calls are TRBV19 and TRBJ1-5, with 7 bases that match TRBD1. Germline assignment: CDR1 LNHDA and CDR2 SQIVND (reference sequence). Trimming at V came to 6 bases and at J to 6 bases, leaving 5 bases not matched to a gene. The CDR3 spans 13 residues. The CDR3 here is CASSDRVGQPQHF. The CDR3 coding sequence is TGTGCCAGTAGCGACAGGGTGGGTCAGCCCCAGCATTTT.

The chain is built from TRBV7-2 and TRBJ2-2; the D is unclear. Germline loops: CDR1 SGHTA, CDR2 FQGNSA. The CDR3 is 15 amino acids. The V gene lost 5 bases and the J gene lost 5 bases, with 15 bases spanning the gap. DNA for the CDR3: TGTGCCAGCAGCCCACCGGTGACACGGACCGGGGAGCTGTTTTTT. Residues: CASSPPVTRTGELFF. The entire variable domain, with the rest obtained from reference TRBV7-2 and TRBJ2-2, is as follows: GAGVSQSPSNKVTEKGKDVELRCDPISGHTALYWYRQSLGQGLEFLIYFQGNSAPDKSGLPSDRFSAERTGGSVSTLTIQRTQQEDSAVYLCASSPPVTRTGELFFGEGSRLTVL.

This chain joins TRBV28 and TRBJ2-1; 14 nucleotides match TRBD2. The CDR3 sequence is 16 residues long. Germline V CDR1 and CDR2: MDHEN, SYDVKM. The V segment lost 4 bases and the J segment 9 bases; nucleotides outside the gene matches: 8. The CDR3 reads CASSWGLGLAGVEQFF. CDR3 nucleotides: TGTGCCAGCAGTTGGGGTTTGGGACTAGCGGGAGTTGAGCAGTTCTTC.

The chain couples TRBV19 to TRBJ2-4, with D tentatively TRBD2 (5 bases). CDR3 length equals 15 residues. The germline gives CDR1 LNHDA, CDR2 SQIVND (reference sequence). V gave up 5 bases and J gave up 0 bases, with 11 bases separating them. The DNA of the CDR3 is TGTGCCAGTAGTGCGACGGGGATAGCCAAAAACATTCAGTACTTC. Protein: CASSATGIAKNIQYF. The full variable domain, completed using reference TRBV19 and TRBJ2-4, is DGGITQSPKYLFRKEGQNVTLSCEQNLNHDAMYWYRQDPGQGLRLIYYSQIVNDFQKGDIAEGYSVSREKKESFPLTVTSAQKNPTAFYLCASSATGIAKNIQYFGAGTRLSVL.

This clone has more than one count but fewer than ten. The chain couples TRBV2 to TRBJ1-3; TRBD1 is a possible D gene (6 bases). Trimming pared 3 bases from V and 7 bases from J, leaving 10 bases between. CDR3 size: 13 residues. CDR1 SNHLY and CDR2 FYNNEI come from the germline V gene. CDR3 protein: CASSDSGVNTIYF. CDR3 nucleotides: TGTGCCAGCAGTGACTCAGGGGTCAACACCATATATTTT.

The J gene is TRBJ1-1, the V gene TRBV6-5, with TRBD1 identical over 9 bases. V shed 7 bases and J 6 bases; nucleotides not matched to a gene: 6. Germline V gene sequence: CDR1 MNHEY, CDR2 SVGAGI. This CDR3 has 13 residues. The DNA for the CDR3 is TGTGCCAGCAATCCGACAGGGGGTCCTGAAGCTTTCTTT. The encoded protein is CASNPTGGPEAFF.

The V call is TRBV27, the J call TRBJ2-1; 11 bases are a match to TRBD2. Germline V CDR1 and CDR2: MNHEY, SMNVEV (reference sequence). CDR3 size: 15 residues. V shed 6 bases, J shed 6 bases, and the junction held 7 bases outside the gene matches. The CDR3 sequence is CASSSGTSGFNEQFF. CDR3 sequence (DNA): TGTGCCAGCAGCTCTGGGACTAGCGGTTTCAATGAGCAGTTCTTC.